This TCR beta chain was captured in a study of T cells in Graves' hyperthyroidism and ophthalmopathy. General study results and limits: Blood shared most expanded thyroid clonotypes above 0.001. Stable hyperthyroidism was told apart from ophthalmopathy by a model built on 13 V-J features.

Amplified TCR beta CDR3 regions derived from RNA transcripts. Carried out on the TCR CDR3, a first-round RT-PCR used the HTBI primer set. TCRdb re-derived calls from the multiplex PCR reads in MiXCR, one entry per CDR3 protein. Seen here are approximately 490,000 distinct CDR3 sequences, 20% to 25% observed once, and the top ten hold less than 65%. This clonotype turned up a few times. Its target is unknown. From germline, CDR1 is SNHLY and CDR2 FYNNEI. V was clipped by 6 bases and J by 0 bases; unmatched bases: 7. This CDR3 has 15 residues. Lactation, pregnancy, other autoimmune disease or uncontrolled infection excluded patients.

V and J are TRBV2 and TRBJ1-1; 7 bases align to TRBD1. Source material: blood. The TCR originated in a woman in her 70s with Graves' ophthalmopathy. The CDR3 DNA reads TGTGCCAGCAGAACAGACAGGGAATTGAACACTGAAGCTTTCTTT. Protein: CASRTDRELNTEAFF.